A selection of T cell receptor beta chains follows, all from one sample in a study of blood T cell repertoires in COVID-19. Profiling relied on immunoSEQ multiplex PCR, and the TCRdb table lists in-frame clones only, not all of them. The data contain 90,000 to 100,000 clones, around 85% of them singletons. The material sequenced was peripheral blood. These receptors originate from a man aged 60 to 69 with acute or convalescent COVID-19. The CDR3 runs from the conserved cysteine through the conserved F or W.

v_call	cdr3_length	cdr3_aa
TRBV5-1	15	CASSFSAGPTGELFF
TRBV6-5	13	CASRDRWDNEQFF
TRBV29-1	14	CSVGQGTGGNTIYF
TRBV6-1	16	CASSGLAGRNTGELFF
TRBV14	15	CASSQDMRANTEAFF
TRBV28	15	CASTGTSGRVNEQFF
TRBV15	19	CATSTRLAGGMSSYNEQFF
TRBV27	14	CASSSGHGTYEQYF
TRBV7-2	15	CASSLNQVPLTEAFF
TRBV29-1	14	CSVAAGGNTGELFF
TRBV4-1	16	CASSQEGGQNNSPLHF
TRBV4-1	15	CASSQNRDRTFGYTF
TRBV5-1	15	CASSPMGGRRSEAFF
TRBV7-2	15	CASSLGRRATGELFF
TRBV4-3	19	CASSQERWAGLAGENTQYF
TRBV7-7	15	CASSLGGLSTDTQYF
TRBV7-2	16	CASSSLGLAGAYEQYF
TRBV6-2/TRBV6-3	17	CASSYSNRVGRTETQYF
TRBV6-5	15	CASTPDSSGANVLTF
TRBV7-2	16	CASSYDTSGTYNEQFF
TRBV5-4	15	CASSSAGTTNEKLFF
TRBV5-4	16	CASSAGISSYNSPLHF
TRBV11-2	14	CASSSEGLLDEQFF
TRBV15	15	CATSKMGQGKTEAFF
TRBV28	14	CASKREPTQETQYF
TRBV28	14	CASTPGGPNTEAFF
TRBV5-1	13	CASSHNRGQGYTF
TRBV5-4	16	CASSLKGSPSTGELFF
TRBV27	14	CASSLYQGAGELFF
TRBV10-3	15	CAIRRQGKTNTEAFF
TRBV21-1	16	CASSKGRGGSDTEAFF
TRBV4-3	13	CASSQAGGNTIYF
TRBV7-3	12	CASSLTPGEAFF
TRBV5-4	13	CASSGGQYTEAFF
TRBV12-3/TRBV12-4	13	CASSLGPYQPQHF
TRBV28	13	CASSNTGEEKLFF
TRBV27	15	CASSLSPGGPDEQYF
TRBV2	15	CASKSGTGRVYGYTF
TRBV27	13	CASSFNPFSAQYF
TRBV19	17	CASSIGLVSGYDSPLHF
TRBV18	16	CASSPNRGLRDNEQFF
TRBV9	17	CASSVARTSGGVYTQYF
TRBV9	15	CASSVRGGGGETQYF
TRBV30	12	CAWSLGQKGYTF
TRBV11-2	17	CASSLNPGTSGANVLTF
TRBV3-1/TRBV3-2	15	CASSQAGGSNTEAFF
TRBV7-6	15	CASSRRDINTGELFF
TRBV15	15	CATSPQGVIGNTIYF
TRBV28	16	CASSSRAPGGNQPQHF
TRBV10-2	13	CASSWDNGNTIYF
TRBV2	15	CASSAGGLYTDTQYF
TRBV18	16	CASSPLGQMNTGELFF
TRBV27	15	CASSLQGRGDYGYTF